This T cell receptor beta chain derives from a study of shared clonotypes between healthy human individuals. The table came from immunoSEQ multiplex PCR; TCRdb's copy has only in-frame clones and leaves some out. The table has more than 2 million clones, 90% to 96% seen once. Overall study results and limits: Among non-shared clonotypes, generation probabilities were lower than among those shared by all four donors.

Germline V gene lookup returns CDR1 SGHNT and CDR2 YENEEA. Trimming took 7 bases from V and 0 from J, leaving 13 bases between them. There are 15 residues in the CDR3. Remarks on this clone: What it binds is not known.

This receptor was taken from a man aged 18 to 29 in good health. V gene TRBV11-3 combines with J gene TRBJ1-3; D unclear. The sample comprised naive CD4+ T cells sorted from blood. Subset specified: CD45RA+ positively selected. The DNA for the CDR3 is TGTGCCAGCACCCATCTCGGTCGCTCTGGAAACACCATATATTTT. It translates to CASTHLGRSGNTIYF.